The T cell receptor beta chain described here comes from a study of CD4+ T cells in melanoma. Notes on this clone: Its matching antigen is unknown.

Using immunoSEQ multiplex PCR, the repertoire was profiled, and TCRdb retains in-frame clones only, with some absent. Found here are 9,600 or so clones, more than 60% of them singletons; the top ten hold about 23%. Trimming took off 4 bases at V and 4 bases at J, with 13 bases between the two ends. Germline values: CDR1 SGHTS, CDR2 YDEGEE. The CDR3 spans 14 residues. Study results and limitations: A reported correlation linked neoantigen-specific CD4+ T cells to CD8+, macrophage and B cell function.

The chain has TRBV5-8 and TRBJ2-3; D unclear. What was sequenced was cells from a culture (not recorded whether cultured in vitro). The receptor was derived from a human donor with melanoma. CDR3 bases: TGTGCCAGCAGCCCCGAGACCCTTTCAGATACGCAGTATTTT. As protein: CASSPETLSDTQYF.